This T cell receptor (beta chain) appears in the sequencing data of a study of T-cell memory formation after mild COVID-19. Overall study: TCR clustering was largely donor specific. Points from the study as a whole: In second-wave clones peaking day 37, SARS-CoV-2 specificity remained unconfirmed. Largely, contracting CD4+ clones fell within CM and EM, and contracting CD8+ clones within EMRA.

V was pared by 9 bases and J by 4 bases, with 12 bases of the junction left unmatched. The germline V gene encodes CDR1 SNHLY and CDR2 FYNNEI. This CDR3 has 15 amino acids. With constant-segment primers, 5'RACE yielded cDNA libraries of TCR alpha and TCR beta that carried sample barcodes and UMIs. Each CDR3 protein gets one entry after TCRdb re-called the 5' RACE reads with MiXCR. The table has around 250,000 distinct CDR3 sequences, 8% to 10% seen once. This clonotype appeared a few times. Its antigen remains unidentified. The rearrangement links TRBV2 to TRBJ2-1, with 7 bases that match TRBD2. This receptor was obtained from a man between 18 and 29 years old who had mild COVID-19 (a few samples of this study predate the infection). Cell type and time point are not known. The sample comprised PBMCs or a T cell subset sorted from them (not recorded which). In DNA form, the CDR3 reads TGTGCCAGGGGGGGAGGGTTTAACTATTACAATGAGCAGTTCTTC. Residues: CARGGGFNYYNEQFF.